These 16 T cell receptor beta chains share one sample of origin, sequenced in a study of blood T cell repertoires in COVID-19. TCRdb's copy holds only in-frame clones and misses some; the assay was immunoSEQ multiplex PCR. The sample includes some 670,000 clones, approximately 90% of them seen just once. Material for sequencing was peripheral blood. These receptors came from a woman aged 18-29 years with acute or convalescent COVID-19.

The CDR3 region has the DNA TGTGCCAGCAGAAGGACAGGGGGCCAAGGTAGCGACACCTTC. This translates into CASRRTGGQGSDTF. The V and J genes are TRBV5-4 and TRBJ1-2, with 11 bases matching TRBD1. This CDR3 is built from 14 residues. The V gene end was trimmed by 5 bases and the J gene end by 12 bases; junction bases not matched to a gene: 12. CDR1 is SGHNT and CDR2 is YYREEE in the germline V gene (reference sequence). Full variable domain (outside the CDR3, taken from reference TRBV5-4 and TRBJ1-2): ETGVTQSPTHLIKTRGQQVTLRCSSQSGHNTVSWYQQALGQGPQFIFQYYREEENGRGNFPPRFSGLQFPNYSSELNVNALELDDSALYLCASRRTGGQGSDTFGSGTRLTVV.

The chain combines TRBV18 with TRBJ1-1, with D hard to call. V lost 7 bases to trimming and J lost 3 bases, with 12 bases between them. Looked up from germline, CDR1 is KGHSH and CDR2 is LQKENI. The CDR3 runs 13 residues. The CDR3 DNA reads TGTGCCAGCTTGTACGGTATCGACACTGAAGCTTTCTTT. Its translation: CASLYGIDTEAFF.

CDR3 DNA: TGTGCCAGCAGCTTTGGCGGCTCTGGGGCCAACGTCCTGACTTTC. Its protein product is CASSFGGSGANVLTF. The V and J genes are TRBV5-6 and TRBJ2-6, with no clear D. The germline V gene has CDR1 SGHDT and CDR2 YYEEEE. Trimming removed 2 bases at V and 0 bases at J, with 6 bases between. The CDR3 covers 15 residues.

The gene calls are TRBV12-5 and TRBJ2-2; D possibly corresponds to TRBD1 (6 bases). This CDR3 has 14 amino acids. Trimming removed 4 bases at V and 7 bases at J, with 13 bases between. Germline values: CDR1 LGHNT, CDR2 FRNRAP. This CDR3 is CASGYNRAVGELFF. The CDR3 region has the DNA TGTGCTAGTGGTTACAACAGGGCGGTCGGGGAGCTGTTTTTT.

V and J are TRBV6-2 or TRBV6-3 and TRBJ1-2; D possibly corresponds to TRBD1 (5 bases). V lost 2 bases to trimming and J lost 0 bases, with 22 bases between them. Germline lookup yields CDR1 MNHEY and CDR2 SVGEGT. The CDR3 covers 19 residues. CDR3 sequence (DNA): TGTGCCAGCAGTTACCCCTCCCGACGGGGGACGCGAGCTAACTATGGCTACACCTTC. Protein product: CASSYPSRRGTRANYGYTF.

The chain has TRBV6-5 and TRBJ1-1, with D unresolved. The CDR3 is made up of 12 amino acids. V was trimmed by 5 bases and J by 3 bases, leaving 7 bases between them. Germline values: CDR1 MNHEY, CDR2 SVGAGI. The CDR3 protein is CASSPPYTEAFF. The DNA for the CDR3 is TGTGCCAGCAGTCCCCCTTACACTGAAGCTTTCTTT.

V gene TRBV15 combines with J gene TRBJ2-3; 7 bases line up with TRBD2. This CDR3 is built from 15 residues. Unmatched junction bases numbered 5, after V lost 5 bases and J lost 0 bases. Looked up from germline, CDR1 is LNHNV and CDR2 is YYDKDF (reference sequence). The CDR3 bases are TGTGCCACCAGCGGATTCGGGGGGAGCACAGATACGCAGTATTTT. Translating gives CATSGFGGSTDTQYF. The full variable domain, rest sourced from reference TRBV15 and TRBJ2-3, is DAMVIQNPRYQVTQFGKPVTLSCSQTLNHNVMYWYQQKSSQAPKLLFHYYDKDFNNEADTPDNFQSRRPNTSFCFLDIRSPGLGDTAMYLCATSGFGGSTDTQYFGPGTRLTVL.

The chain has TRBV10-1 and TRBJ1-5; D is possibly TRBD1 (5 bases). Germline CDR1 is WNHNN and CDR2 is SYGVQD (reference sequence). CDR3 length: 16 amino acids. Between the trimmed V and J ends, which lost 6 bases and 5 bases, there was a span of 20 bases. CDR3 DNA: TGCGCCAGCAGCCCCCCGGCCAGGGCGTGGGATCAGCCCCAGCATTTT. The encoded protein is CASSPPARAWDQPQHF.

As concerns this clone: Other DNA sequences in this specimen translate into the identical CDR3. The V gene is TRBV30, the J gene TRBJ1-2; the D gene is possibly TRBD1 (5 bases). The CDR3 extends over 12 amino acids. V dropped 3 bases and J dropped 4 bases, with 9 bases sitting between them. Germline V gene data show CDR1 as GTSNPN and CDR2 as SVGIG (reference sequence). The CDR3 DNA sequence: TGTGCCTGGAGCCGGGGGTCCTATGGCTACACCTTC. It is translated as CAWSRGSYGYTF.

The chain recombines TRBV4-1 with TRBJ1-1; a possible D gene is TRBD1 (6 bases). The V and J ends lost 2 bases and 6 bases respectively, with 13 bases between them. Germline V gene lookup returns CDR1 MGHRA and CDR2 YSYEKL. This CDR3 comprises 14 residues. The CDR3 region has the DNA TGCGCCAGCAGCCAAATCGCCAGGGGATCTGAAGCTTTCTTT. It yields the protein CASSQIARGSEAFF.

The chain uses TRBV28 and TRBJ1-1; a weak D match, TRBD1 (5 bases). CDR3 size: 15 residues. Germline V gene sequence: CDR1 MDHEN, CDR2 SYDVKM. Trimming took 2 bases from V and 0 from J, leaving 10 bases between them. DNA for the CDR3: TGTGCCAGCAGTTTAGGAGGGGCCCTGAACACTGAAGCTTTCTTT. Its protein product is CASSLGGALNTEAFF. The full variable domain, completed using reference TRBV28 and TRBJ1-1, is DVKVTQSSRYLVKRTGEKVFLECVQDMDHENMFWYRQDPGLGLRLIYFSYDVKMKEKGDIPEGYSVSREKKERFSLILESASTNQTSMYLCASSLGGALNTEAFFGQGTRLTVV.

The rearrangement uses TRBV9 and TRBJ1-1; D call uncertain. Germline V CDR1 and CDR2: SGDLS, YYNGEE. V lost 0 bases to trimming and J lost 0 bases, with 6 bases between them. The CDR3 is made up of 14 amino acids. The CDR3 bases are TGTGCCAGCAGCGTAGCTCAGATGAACACTGAAGCTTTCTTT. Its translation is CASSVAQMNTEAFF.

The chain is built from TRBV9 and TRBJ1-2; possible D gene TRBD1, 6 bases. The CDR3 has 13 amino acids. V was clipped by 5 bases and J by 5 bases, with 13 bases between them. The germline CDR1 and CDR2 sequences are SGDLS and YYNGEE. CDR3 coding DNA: TGTGCCAGCAGTCGGACAGCCGCTTATGGCTACACCTTC. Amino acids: CASSRTAAYGYTF.

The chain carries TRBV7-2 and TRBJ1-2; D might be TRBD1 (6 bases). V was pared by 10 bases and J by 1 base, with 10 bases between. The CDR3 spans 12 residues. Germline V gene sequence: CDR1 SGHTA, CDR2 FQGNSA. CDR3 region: CANLQGNYGYTF. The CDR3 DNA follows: TGTGCCAACCTACAGGGTAACTATGGCTACACCTTC.

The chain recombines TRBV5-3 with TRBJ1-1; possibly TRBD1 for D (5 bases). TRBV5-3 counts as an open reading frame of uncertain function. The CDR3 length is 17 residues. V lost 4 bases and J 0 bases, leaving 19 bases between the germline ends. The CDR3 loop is CARSRTRVSRLNTEAFF. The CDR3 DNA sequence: TGTGCCAGAAGCCGAACCAGGGTATCGCGGCTGAACACTGAAGCTTTCTTT.

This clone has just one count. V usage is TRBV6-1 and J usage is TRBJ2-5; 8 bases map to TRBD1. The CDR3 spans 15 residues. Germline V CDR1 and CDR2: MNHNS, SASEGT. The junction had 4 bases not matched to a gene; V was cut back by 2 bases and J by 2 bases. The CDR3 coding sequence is TGTGCCAGCAGTGAAAACAGGGGGAGACAAGAGACCCAGTACTTC. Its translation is CASSENRGRQETQYF.